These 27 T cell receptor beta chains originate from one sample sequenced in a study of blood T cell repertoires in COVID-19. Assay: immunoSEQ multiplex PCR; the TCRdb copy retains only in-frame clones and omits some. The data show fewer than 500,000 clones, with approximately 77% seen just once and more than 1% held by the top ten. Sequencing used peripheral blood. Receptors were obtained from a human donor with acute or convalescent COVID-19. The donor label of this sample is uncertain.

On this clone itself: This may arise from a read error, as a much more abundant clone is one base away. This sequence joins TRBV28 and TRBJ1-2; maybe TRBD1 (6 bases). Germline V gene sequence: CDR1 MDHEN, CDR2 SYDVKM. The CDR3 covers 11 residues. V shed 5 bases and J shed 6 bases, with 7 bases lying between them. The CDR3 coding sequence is TGTGCCAGCAGTCACAGGGATGGCTACACCTTC. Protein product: CASSHRDGYTF.

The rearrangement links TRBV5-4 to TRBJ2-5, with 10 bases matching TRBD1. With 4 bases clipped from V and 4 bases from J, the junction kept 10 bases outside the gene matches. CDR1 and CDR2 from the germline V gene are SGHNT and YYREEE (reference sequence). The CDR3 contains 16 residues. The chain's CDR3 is CASSLPGQGYSETQYF. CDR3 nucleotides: TGTGCCAGCAGCCTGCCGGGACAGGGGTACTCAGAGACCCAGTACTTC.

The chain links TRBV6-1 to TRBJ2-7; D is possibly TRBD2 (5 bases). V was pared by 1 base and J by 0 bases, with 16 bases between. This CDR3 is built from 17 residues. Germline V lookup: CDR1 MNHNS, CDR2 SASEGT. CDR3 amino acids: CASSEGPGGASSYEQYF. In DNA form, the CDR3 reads TGTGCCAGCAGTGAAGGGCCCGGAGGAGCGAGCTCCTACGAGCAGTACTTC.

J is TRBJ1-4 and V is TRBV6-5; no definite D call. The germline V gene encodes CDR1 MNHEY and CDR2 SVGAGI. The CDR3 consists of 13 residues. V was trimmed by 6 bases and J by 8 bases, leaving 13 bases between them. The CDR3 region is CASSLRPEEKLFF. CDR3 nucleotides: TGTGCCAGCAGCCTAAGACCGGAGGAAAAACTGTTTTTT.

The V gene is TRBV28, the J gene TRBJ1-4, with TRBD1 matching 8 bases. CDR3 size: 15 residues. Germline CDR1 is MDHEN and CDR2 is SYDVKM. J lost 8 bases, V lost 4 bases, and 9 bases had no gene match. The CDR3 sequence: CASSSSRTGNEKLFF. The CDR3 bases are TGTGCCAGCAGTTCCTCGAGGACAGGGAACGAAAAACTGTTTTTT.

DNA of the CDR3: TGTGCCAGCAGCTTGGTTGGACAGGTCCTCTCCTACAATGAGCAGTTCTTC. Its protein product is CASSLVGQVLSYNEQFF. The chain uses TRBV5-5 and TRBJ2-1; 7 bases match TRBD1. The CDR3 runs 17 residues. Germline CDR1 SGHKS, CDR2 YYEKEE (reference sequence). J was trimmed by 0 bases and V by 0 bases; bases with no gene match: 6.

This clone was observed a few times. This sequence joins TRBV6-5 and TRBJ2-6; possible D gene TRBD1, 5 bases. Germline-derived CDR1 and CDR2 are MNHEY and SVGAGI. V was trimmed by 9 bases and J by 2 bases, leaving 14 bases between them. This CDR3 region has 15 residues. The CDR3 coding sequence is TGTGCCAGTGGGCTAGGGGTAACTGGGGCCAACGTCCTGACTTTC. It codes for CASGLGVTGANVLTF.

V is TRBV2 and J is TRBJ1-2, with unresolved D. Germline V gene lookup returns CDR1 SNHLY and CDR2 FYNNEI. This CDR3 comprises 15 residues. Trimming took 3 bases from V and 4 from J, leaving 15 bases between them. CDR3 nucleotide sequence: TGTGCCAGCAGTGATGAATGGGCTCCGGCCTATGGCTACACCTTC. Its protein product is CASSDEWAPAYGYTF.

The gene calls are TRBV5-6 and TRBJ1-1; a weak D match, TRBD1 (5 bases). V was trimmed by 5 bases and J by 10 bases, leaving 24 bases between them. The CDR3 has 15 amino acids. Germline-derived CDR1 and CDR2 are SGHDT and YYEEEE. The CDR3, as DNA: TGTGCCAGCAGGAGGGGTGGAGGGCTTGGAGCTGGAGCTTTCTTT. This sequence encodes CASRRGGGLGAGAFF.

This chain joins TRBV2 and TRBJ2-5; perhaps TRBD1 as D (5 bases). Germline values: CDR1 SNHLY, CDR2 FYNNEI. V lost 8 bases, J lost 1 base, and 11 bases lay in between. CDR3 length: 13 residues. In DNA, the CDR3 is TGTGCCAGCCTCTCGGACATCCAAGAGACCCAGTACTTC. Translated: CASLSDIQETQYF. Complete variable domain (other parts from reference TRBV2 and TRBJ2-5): EPEVTQTPSHQVTQMGQEVILRCVPISNHLYFYWYRQILGQKVEFLVSFYNNEISEKSEIFDDQFSVERPDGSNFTLKIRSTKLEDSAMYFCASLSDIQETQYFGPGTRLLVL.

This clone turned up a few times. CDR3 nucleotide sequence: TGTGCCAGCCAGGGAATGGGTCAGCCCCAGCATTTT. Translated, it gives CASQGMGQPQHF. The chain couples TRBV27 to TRBJ1-5; a possible D gene is TRBD1 (5 bases). The CDR3 has 12 amino acids. Germline CDR1 and CDR2: MNHEY and SMNVEV (reference sequence). V lost 8 bases and J 6 bases, leaving 11 bases between the germline ends.

CDR3 protein: CASSQGTGGAWQPQHF. The CDR3, as DNA: TGCGCCAGCAGCCAGGGGACAGGGGGCGCCTGGCAGCCCCAGCATTTT. This chain uses TRBV4-1 with TRBJ1-5; 12 nucleotides align to TRBD1. CDR1 MGHRA and CDR2 YSYEKL come from the germline V gene. Germline trimming cut 3 bases from V and 7 bases from J; bases unmatched to any gene: 7. The CDR3 extends over 16 amino acids.

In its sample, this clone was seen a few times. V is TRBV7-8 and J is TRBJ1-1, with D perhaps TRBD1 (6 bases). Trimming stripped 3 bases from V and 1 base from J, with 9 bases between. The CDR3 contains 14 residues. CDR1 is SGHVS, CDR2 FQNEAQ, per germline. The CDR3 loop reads CASSLRTENTEAFF. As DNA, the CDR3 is TGTGCCAGCAGCTTGCGGACAGAGAACACTGAAGCTTTCTTT.

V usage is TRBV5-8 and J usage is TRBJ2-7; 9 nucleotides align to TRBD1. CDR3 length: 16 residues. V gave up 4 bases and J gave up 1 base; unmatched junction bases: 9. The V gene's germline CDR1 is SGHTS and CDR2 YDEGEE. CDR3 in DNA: TGTGCCAGCAGCCGGCGAGGGGGACAGGGTTCCTACGAGCAGTACTTC. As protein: CASSRRGGQGSYEQYF.

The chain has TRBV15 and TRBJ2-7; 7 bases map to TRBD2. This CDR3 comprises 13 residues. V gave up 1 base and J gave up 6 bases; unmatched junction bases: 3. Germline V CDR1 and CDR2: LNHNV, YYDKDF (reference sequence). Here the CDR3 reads CATSRVGGIEQYF. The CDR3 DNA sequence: TGTGCCACCAGCAGAGTCGGGGGGATCGAGCAGTACTTC.

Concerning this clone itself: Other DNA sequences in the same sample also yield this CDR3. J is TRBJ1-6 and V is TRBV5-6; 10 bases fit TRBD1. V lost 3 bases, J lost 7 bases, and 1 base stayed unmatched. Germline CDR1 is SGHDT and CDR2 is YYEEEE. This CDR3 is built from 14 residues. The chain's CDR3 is CASSSDRGNSPLHF. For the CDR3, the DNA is TGTGCCAGCAGCTCGGACAGGGGGAATTCACCCCTCCACTTT.

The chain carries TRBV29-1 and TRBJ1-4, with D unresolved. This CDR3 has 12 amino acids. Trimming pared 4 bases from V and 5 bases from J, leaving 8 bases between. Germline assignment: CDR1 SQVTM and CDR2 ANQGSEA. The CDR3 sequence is CSVVGRNEKLFF. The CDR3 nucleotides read TGCAGCGTTGTTGGCAGGAATGAAAAACTGTTTTTT.

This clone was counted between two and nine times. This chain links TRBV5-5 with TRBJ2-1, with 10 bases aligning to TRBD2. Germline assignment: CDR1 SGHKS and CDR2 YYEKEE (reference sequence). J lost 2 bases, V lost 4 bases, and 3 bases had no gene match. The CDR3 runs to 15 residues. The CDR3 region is CASSVLAGAYNEQFF. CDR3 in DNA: TGTGCCAGCAGCGTCCTAGCGGGAGCCTACAATGAGCAGTTCTTC.

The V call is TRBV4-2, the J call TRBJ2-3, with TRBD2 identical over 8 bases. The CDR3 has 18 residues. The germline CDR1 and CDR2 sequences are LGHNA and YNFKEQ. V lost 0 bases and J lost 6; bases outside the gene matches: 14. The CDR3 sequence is CASSQDFWRGASQDTQYF. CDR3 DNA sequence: TGTGCCAGCAGCCAAGATTTCTGGCGGGGGGCCTCCCAGGATACGCAGTATTTT.

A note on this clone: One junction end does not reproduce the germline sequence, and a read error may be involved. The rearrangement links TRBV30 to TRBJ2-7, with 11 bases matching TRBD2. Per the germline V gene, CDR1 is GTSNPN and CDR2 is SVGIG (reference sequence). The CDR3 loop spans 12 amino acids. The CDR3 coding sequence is TGTGCCTGGAGTGTACCTGGGACTAGCGGAAACTTC. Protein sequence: CAWSVPGTSGNF.

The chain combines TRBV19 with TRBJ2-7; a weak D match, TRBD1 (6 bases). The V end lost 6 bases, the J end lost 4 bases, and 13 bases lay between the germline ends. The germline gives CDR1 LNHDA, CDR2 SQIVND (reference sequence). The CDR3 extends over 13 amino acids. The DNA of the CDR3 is TGTGCCAGTAGCCTCGCGGACAGATACGAGCAGTACTTC. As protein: CASSLADRYEQYF.

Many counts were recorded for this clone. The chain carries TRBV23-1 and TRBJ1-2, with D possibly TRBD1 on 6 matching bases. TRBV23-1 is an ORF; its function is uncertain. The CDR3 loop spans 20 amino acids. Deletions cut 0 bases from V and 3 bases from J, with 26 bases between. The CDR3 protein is CASSQSRESRLRGKDYGYTF. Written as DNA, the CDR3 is TGCGCCAGCAGTCAATCGCGCGAATCACGGTTGAGGGGGAAGGACTATGGCTACACCTTC.

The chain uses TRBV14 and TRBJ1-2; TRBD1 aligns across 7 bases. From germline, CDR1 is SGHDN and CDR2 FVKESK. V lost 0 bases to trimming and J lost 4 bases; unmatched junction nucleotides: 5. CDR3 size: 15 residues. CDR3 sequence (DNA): TGTGCCAGCAGCCAAGATCCCAGGGGGATCTATGGCTACACCTTC. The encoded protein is CASSQDPRGIYGYTF.

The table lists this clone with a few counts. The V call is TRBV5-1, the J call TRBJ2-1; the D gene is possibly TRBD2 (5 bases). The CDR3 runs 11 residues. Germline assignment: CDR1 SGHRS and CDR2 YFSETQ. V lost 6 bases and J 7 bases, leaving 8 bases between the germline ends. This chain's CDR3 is CASILGNEQFF. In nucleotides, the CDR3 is TGCGCCAGCATACTAGGGAATGAGCAGTTCTTC.

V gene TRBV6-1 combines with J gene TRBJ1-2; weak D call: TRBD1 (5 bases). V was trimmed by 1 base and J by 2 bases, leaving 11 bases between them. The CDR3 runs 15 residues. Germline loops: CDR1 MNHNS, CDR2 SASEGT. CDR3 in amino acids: CASSEVGGGNYGYTF. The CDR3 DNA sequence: TGTGCCAGCAGTGAAGTTGGTGGGGGGAACTATGGCTACACCTTC.

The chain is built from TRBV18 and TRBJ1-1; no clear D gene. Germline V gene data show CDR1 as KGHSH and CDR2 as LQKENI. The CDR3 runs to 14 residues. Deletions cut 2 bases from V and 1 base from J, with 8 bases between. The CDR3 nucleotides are TGTGCCAGCTCACCATCACTACAGAACACTGAAGCTTTCTTT. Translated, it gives CASSPSLQNTEAFF.

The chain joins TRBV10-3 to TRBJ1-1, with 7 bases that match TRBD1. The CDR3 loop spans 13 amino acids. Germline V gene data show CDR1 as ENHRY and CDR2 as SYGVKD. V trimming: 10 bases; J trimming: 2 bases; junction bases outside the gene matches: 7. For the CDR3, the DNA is TGTGCCACTCAGACAGGGCCCAACACTGAAGCTTTCTTT. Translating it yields CATQTGPNTEAFF.